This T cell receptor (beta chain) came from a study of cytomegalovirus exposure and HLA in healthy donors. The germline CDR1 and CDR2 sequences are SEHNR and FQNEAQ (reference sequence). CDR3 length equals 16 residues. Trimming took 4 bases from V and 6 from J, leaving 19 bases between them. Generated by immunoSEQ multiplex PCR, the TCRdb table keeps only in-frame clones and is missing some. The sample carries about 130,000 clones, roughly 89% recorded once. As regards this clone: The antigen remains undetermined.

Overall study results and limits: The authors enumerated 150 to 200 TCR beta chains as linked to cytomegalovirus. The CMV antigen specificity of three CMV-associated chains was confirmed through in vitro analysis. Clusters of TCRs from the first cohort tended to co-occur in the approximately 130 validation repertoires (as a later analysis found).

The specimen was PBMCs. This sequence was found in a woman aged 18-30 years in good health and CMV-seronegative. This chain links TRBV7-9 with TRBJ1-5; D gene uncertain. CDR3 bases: TGTGCCAGCAGCTCCTGGCCCGCCGAGGTAGGTCAGCCCCAGCATTTT. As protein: CASSSWPAEVGQPQHF.